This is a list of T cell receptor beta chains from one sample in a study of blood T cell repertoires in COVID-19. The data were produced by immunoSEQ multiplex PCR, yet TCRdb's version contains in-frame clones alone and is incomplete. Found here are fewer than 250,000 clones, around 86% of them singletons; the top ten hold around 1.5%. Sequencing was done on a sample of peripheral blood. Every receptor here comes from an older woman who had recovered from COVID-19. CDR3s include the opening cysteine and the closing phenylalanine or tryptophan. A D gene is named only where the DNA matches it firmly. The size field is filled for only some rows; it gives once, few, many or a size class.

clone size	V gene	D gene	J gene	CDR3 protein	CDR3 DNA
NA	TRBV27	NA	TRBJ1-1	CASSLIGRNTEAFF	TGTGCCAGCAGTTTAATCGGGAGGAACACTGAAGCTTTCTTT
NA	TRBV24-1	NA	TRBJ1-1	CATRITGPRAEAFF	TGTGCCACCAGAATAACAGGGCCTCGGGCTGAAGCTTTCTTT
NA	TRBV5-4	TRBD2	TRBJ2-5	CASSFSGTSGAAEGETQYF	TGTGCCAGCAGCTTCTCCGGGACTAGCGGGGCGGCCGAGGGGGAGACCCAGTACTTC
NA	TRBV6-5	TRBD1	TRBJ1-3	CASRGQGSGNTIYF	TGTGCCAGCAGAGGACAGGGTTCCGGAAACACCATATATTTT
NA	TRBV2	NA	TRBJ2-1	CARAGLGNEQFF	TGTGCCAGGGCAGGGCTGGGGAATGAGCAGTTCTTC
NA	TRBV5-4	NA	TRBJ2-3	CASSLLQASTDTQYF	TGTGCCAGCAGCTTGCTTCAGGCTAGCACAGATACGCAGTATTTT
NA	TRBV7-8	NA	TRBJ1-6	CASSSPVSSPYNSPLHF	TGTGCCAGCAGCTCCCCCGTTTCGAGTCCCTATAATTCACCCCTCCACTTT
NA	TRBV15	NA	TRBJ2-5	CATSLTPGSRGQYF	TGTGCCACCAGCCTAACGCCGGGGTCCCGGGGCCAGTACTTC
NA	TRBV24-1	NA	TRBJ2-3	CATSDLSVGASDTQYF	TGTGCCACCAGTGATTTGTCGGTGGGCGCGTCGGATACGCAGTATTTT
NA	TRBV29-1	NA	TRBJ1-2	CSADPGVGYGYTF	TGCAGCGCTGATCCGGGTGTAGGCTATGGCTACACCTTC
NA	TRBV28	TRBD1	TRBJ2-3	CASTTPGQGADTQYF	TGTGCCAGCACCACGCCGGGACAGGGTGCAGATACGCAGTATTTT
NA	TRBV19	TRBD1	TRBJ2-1	CASSILRDRYNEQFF	TGTGCCAGTAGTATACTACGGGACAGGTACAATGAGCAGTTCTTC
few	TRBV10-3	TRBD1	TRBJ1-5	CAISRDSSNQPQHF	TGTGCCATCAGTAGGGACAGTAGCAATCAGCCCCAGCATTTT
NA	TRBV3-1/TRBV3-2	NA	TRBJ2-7	CASSQFSSYEQYF	TGTGCCAGCAGCCAATTCAGTTCATACGAGCAGTACTTC
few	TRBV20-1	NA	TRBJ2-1	CSASGQIRNEQFF	TGCAGTGCTAGTGGCCAGATTCGCAATGAGCAGTTCTTC
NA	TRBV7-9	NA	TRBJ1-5	CASAAKGGNQPQHF	TGTGCCAGCGCTGCCAAGGGGGGGAATCAGCCCCAGCATTTT
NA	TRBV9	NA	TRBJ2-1	CASSAEPGHNEQFF	TGTGCCAGCAGCGCGGAGCCGGGTCACAATGAGCAGTTCTTC
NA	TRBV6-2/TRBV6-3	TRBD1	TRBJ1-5	CASSDRGYQPQHF	TGTGCCAGCAGCGACAGGGGATATCAGCCCCAGCATTTT
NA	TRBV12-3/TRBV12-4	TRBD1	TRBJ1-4	CASARGSNEKLFF	TGTGCCAGCGCCAGGGGGAGTAATGAAAAACTGTTTTTT
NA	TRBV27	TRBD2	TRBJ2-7	CASRRLSGGRRPEQYF	TGTGCCAGCAGACGCCTCTCGGGGGGGCGTCGGCCCGAGCAGTACTTC
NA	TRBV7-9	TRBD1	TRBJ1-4	CASSLTGTGGELFF	TGTGCCAGCAGCTTAACCGGGACAGGGGGCGAACTGTTTTTT
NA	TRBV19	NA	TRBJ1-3	CASSSIHYSGNTIYF	TGTGCCAGTAGTTCGATTCACTACTCTGGAAACACCATATATTTT
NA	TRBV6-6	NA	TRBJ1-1	CASSYQGRNTEAFF	TGTGCCAGCAGTTACCAGGGTCGGAACACTGAAGCTTTCTTT
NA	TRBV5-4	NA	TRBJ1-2	CASSLEGRGRIYGYTF	TGTGCCAGCAGCTTGGAGGGCAGGGGCCGAATTTATGGCTACACCTTC
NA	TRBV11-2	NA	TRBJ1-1	CASSLGDTNTEAFF	TGTGCCAGCAGCTTAGGGGACACGAACACTGAAGCTTTCTTT
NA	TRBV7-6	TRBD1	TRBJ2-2	CASSPLTGTLNTGELFF	TGTGCCAGCAGCCCCTTGACAGGGACCCTGAACACCGGGGAGCTGTTTTTT
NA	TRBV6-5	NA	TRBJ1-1	CASSYSAARRYTEAFF	TGTGCCAGCAGTTACTCCGCGGCCCGGCGGTACACTGAAGCTTTCTTT
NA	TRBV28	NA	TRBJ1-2	CASSLRGGGYGYTF	TGTGCCAGCAGTTTACGGGGGGGTGGCTATGGCTACACCTTC
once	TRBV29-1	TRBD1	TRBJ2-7	CSVATGVWVEQYF	TGCAGCGTAGCCACAGGGGTTTGGGTCGAGCAGTACTTC
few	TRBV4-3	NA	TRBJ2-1	CASSVFGAGEGPSYNEQFF	TGCGCCAGCAGCGTCTTTGGGGCAGGGGAAGGTCCATCCTACAATGAGCAGTTCTTC
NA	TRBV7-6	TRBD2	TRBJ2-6	CASSPRGGTGANVLTF	TGTGCCAGCAGCCCTCGGGGGGGCACGGGGGCCAACGTCCTGACTTTC
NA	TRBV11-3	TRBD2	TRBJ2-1	CASSRRSGGANEQFF	TGTGCCAGCAGCCGCAGGAGCGGGGGGGCGAATGAGCAGTTCTTC
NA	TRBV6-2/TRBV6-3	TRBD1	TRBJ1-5	CASSYTGAPGIEPQHF	TGTGCCAGCAGTTATACAGGGGCTCCCGGGATCGAGCCCCAGCATTTT
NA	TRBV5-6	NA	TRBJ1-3	CASSSIRGAGNTIYF	TGTGCCAGCAGCTCGATCCGGGGGGCTGGAAACACCATATATTTT
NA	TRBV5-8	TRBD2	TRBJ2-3	CASSGRTSGESTDTQYF	TGTGCCAGCAGCGGGCGGACTAGCGGGGAAAGCACAGATACGCAGTATTTT
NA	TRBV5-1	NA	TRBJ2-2	CASSLLAGELFF	TGCGCCAGCAGCTTGCTAGCCGGGGAGCTGTTTTTT
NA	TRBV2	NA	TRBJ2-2	CASSVGGTGELFF	TGTGCCAGCAGTGTGGGGGGTACCGGGGAGCTGTTTTTT
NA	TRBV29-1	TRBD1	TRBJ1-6	CSVGTGAPLSPLHF	TGCAGCGTAGGGACAGGGGCTCCCCTTTCACCCCTCCACTTT
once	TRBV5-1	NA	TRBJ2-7	CASSLGGQYEQYF	TGCGCCAGCAGCTTGGGGGGCCAATACGAGCAGTACTTC
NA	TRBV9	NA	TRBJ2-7	CASSVGQEPSYEQYF	TGTGCCAGCAGCGTAGGACAGGAACCCTCCTACGAGCAGTACTTC
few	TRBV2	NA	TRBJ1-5	CASSGDYSNQPQHF	TGTGCCAGCAGTGGAGATTATAGCAATCAGCCCCAGCATTTT
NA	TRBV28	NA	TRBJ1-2	CASTPGYYGYTF	TGTGCCAGCACCCCAGGATACTATGGCTACACCTTC
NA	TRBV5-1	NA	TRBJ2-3	CASSLARGSTDTQYF	TGCGCCAGCAGCTTGGCGCGGGGAAGCACAGATACGCAGTATTTT
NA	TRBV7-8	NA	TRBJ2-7	CASSLGHSDNQYF	TGTGCCAGCAGCTTAGGGCATTCGGACAATCAGTACTTC
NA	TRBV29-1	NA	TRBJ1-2	CSGELGDWGYTF	TGCAGCGGTGAGCTCGGAGACTGGGGCTACACCTTC
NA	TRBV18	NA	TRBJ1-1	CASSPLREEAFF	TGTGCCAGCTCACCACTGCGGGAGGAAGCTTTCTTT